The source of this TCR beta chain is a study of CXCR3-negative and CXCR3-positive naive CD8 T cells. Through 5' RACE with UMI labels, the TRB cDNA libraries were prepared. TCRdb reprocessed the 5' RACE reads and keeps a single row for each CDR3 protein, giving no DNA. The table lists about 39,000 distinct CDR3 sequences, with 6.5% to 8.5% in the top ten. CDR3 length: 15 residues. Germline V gene lookup returns CDR1 SGDLS and CDR2 YYNGEE. Broader study findings: With CXCR3 expression partially decreased after cryopreservation, most assays relied on fresh PBMCs. Comparison of naive subsets found surface CD5 to be comparable, and TCR strength was inferred on the basis of TRB CDR3 properties. Diversity ran similarly high across both naive subsets but far lower in memory CD8+ cells.

Comments on this clonotype: Antigen unknown.

The origin of this receptor is a human donor in good health. Some clones in this sample may be carry-over from other donors' samples. What was sequenced was memory CD8+ T cells from blood. J is TRBJ2-5 and V is TRBV9; TCRdb indicates TRBD1, and absent DNA this call remains unverified. CDR3 in amino acids: CASSRMGTSQETQYF.